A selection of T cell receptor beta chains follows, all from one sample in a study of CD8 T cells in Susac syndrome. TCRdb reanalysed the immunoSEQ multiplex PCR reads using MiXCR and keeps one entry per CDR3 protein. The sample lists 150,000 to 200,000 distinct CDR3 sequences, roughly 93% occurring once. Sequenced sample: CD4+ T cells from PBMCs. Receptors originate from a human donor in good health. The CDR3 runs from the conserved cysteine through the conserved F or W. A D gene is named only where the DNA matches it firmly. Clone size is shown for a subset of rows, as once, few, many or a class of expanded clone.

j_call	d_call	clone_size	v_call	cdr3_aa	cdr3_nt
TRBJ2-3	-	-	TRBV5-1	CASRDSDTQYF	TGCGCCAGCAGGGACTCAGATACGCAGTATTTT
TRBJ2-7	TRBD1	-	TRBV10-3	CAIRGQDTQQYF	TGTGCCATCAGGGGACAGGACACTCAACAGTACTTC
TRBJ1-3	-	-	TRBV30	CALTGNTIYF	TGTGCCTTGACTGGAAACACCATATATTTT
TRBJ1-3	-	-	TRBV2	CASRGHPGGTIYF	TGTGCCAGCAGAGGACACCCCGGCGGCACCATATATTTT
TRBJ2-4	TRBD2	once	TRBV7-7	CASSPYPGLGAKNIQYF	TGTGCCAGCAGCCCCTACCCGGGACTAGGAGCCAAAAACATTCAGTACTTC
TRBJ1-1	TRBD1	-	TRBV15	CATSSLQGDTEAFF	TGTGCCACCAGCAGCCTCCAGGGGGACACTGAAGCTTTCTTT
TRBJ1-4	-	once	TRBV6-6	CASSYPAGEKLFF	TGTGCCAGCAGTTACCCGGCCGGGGAAAAACTGTTTTTT
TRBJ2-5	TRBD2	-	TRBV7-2	CASSDVTSGQETQYF	TGTGCCAGCAGTGATGTGACTAGCGGACAAGAGACCCAGTACTTC
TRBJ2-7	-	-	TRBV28	CASSFRGVGITYEQYF	TGTGCCAGCAGTTTTCGAGGGGTCGGTATAACCTACGAGCAGTACTTC
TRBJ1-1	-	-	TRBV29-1	CSVAGILVTEAFF	TGCAGCGTGGCAGGGATCCTGGTCACTGAAGCTTTCTTT
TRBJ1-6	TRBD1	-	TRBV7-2	CASSLLKGAAPLHF	TGTGCCAGCAGCTTATTAAAGGGGGCTGCACCCCTCCACTTT
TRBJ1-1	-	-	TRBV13	CASSPQALSTEAFF	TGTGCCAGCAGCCCCCAGGCTCTAAGCACTGAAGCTTTCTTT
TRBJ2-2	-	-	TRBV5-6	CASSRPGYSTGELFF	TGTGCCAGCAGCCGACCAGGGTATAGCACCGGGGAGCTGTTTTTT
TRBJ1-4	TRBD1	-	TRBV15	CATSSTDRGQENEKLFF	TGTGCCACCAGCAGCACGGACAGGGGGCAGGAAAATGAAAAACTGTTTTTT
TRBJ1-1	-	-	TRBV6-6	CASRAGGYSPEAFF	TGTGCCAGCAGGGCCGGGGGATATAGTCCTGAAGCTTTCTTT
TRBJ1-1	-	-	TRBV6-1	CASRRTTDTEAFF	TGTGCCAGCAGAAGAACTACGGACACTGAAGCTTTCTTT
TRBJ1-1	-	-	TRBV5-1	CASSLALDRMNTEAFF	TGCGCCAGCAGCTTGGCTCTCGACAGAATGAACACTGAAGCTTTCTTT
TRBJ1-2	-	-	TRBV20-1	CSARGGWDYGYTF	TGCAGTGCTAGAGGGGGCTGGGACTATGGCTACACCTTC
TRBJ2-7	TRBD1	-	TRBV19	CASSSRDRGTYEQYF	TGTGCCAGTAGTAGCCGGGACAGGGGGACCTACGAGCAGTACTTC
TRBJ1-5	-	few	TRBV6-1	CASRGQNNQPQHF	TGTGCCAGCAGAGGACAGAATAATCAGCCCCAGCATTTT
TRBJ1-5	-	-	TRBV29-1	CSTRESGQPQHF	TGCAGCACCAGGGAATCGGGACAGCCCCAGCATTTT
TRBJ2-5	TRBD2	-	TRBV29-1	CSVSEAGGWKETQYF	TGCAGCGTCTCGGAGGCGGGGGGGTGGAAAGAGACCCAGTACTTC
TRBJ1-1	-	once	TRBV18	CASSVAPGLGEAFF	TGTGCCAGCTCAGTGGCTCCGGGGCTGGGTGAAGCTTTCTTT
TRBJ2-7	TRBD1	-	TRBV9	CASSAGGIPEQYF	TGTGCCAGCAGCGCAGGGGGAATACCCGAGCAGTACTTC
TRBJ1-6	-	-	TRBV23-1	CASSQISHRSYNSPLHF	TGCGCCAGCAGTCAAATAAGTCACAGGTCATATAATTCACCCCTCCACTTT
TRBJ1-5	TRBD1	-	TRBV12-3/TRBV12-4	CASSLAPTGNLQPQHF	TGTGCCAGCAGTTTAGCGCCGACAGGGAATCTTCAGCCCCAGCATTTT